The 11 T cell receptor beta chains below were found in one sample sequenced in a study of T cells after posttransplantation cyclophosphamide. Generated by immunoSEQ multiplex PCR, the TCRdb table keeps only in-frame clones and is missing some. The data hold roughly 70,000 clones, with over 85% observed a single time. Sequenced sample: PBMCs. These receptors all stem from a woman aged 25-40 years in good health and a related stem cell transplant donor.

V is TRBV4-3 and J is TRBJ1-2; D perhaps matches TRBD1 (6 bases). This CDR3 has 13 amino acids. Trimming removed 1 base at V and 8 bases at J, with 11 bases between. The V gene's germline CDR1 is LGHNA and CDR2 YSLEER. CDR3 nucleotides: TGCGCCAGCAGCCAAGCCAGGGGAGGAGGCTACACCTTC. Encoded protein: CASSQARGGGYTF.

The chain uses TRBV2 and TRBJ1-2; maybe TRBD1 (6 bases). The germline V gene has CDR1 SNHLY and CDR2 FYNNEI. V lost 8 bases, J lost 2 bases, and 15 bases lay in between. There are 14 residues in the CDR3. CDR3 nucleotide sequence: TGTGCCAGCGCCACCAGAACAGGGAACTATGGCTACACCTTC. It encodes CASATRTGNYGYTF.

The J gene is TRBJ1-2, the V gene TRBV6-6; D remains unclear. This CDR3 is 13 amino acids long. The germline gives CDR1 MNHNY, CDR2 SVGAGI (reference sequence). The V gene lost 5 bases and the J gene lost 1 base, with 8 bases spanning the gap. CDR3 amino acids: CASSVRSNYGYTF. The CDR3 nucleotides read TGTGCCAGCAGTGTAAGAAGTAACTATGGCTACACCTTC.

This chain joins TRBV6-6 and TRBJ2-7; D is undetermined. The germline V gene has CDR1 MNHNY and CDR2 SVGAGI (reference sequence). The CDR3 sequence is 13 residues long. Trimming left V 2 bases short and J 7 bases short, with 12 bases between. The DNA of the CDR3 is TGTGCCAGCAGTTACATATCTCAATGGGAGCAGTACTTC. It specifies CASSYISQWEQYF.

The genes are TRBV11-2 and TRBJ2-7; D gene uncertain. Per the germline V gene, CDR1 is SGHAT and CDR2 is FQNNGV. V gave up 1 base and J gave up 6 bases, with 13 bases separating them. The CDR3 length is 14 residues. CDR3 protein: CASSLALDIGEQYF. The CDR3 DNA is TGTGCCAGCAGCTTAGCATTGGATATCGGCGAGCAGTACTTC. The full variable domain, in which reference TRBV11-2 and TRBJ2-7 provide the parts outside the CDR3, is EAGVAQSPRYKIIEKRQSVAFWCNPISGHATLYWYQQILGQGPKLLIQFQNNGVVDDSQLPKDRFSAERLKGVDSTLKIQPAKLEDSAVYLCASSLALDIGEQYFGPGTRLTVT.

The chain couples TRBV9 to TRBJ2-1, with D perhaps TRBD2 (5 bases). CDR3 length: 11 residues. Germline V lookup: CDR1 SGDLS, CDR2 YYNGEE. V was clipped by 4 bases and J by 8 bases, with 7 bases between them. CDR3 sequence: CASSPGYEQFF. DNA for the CDR3: TGTGCCAGCAGCCCGGGGTATGAGCAGTTCTTC.

The rearrangement uses TRBV7-6 and TRBJ2-5; D is perhaps TRBD1 (6 bases). The CDR3 has 14 amino acids. Germline-derived CDR1 and CDR2 are SGHVS and FNYEAQ. V shed 5 bases and J shed 5 bases, with 15 bases lying between them. The DNA for the CDR3 is TGTGCCAGCAGCCCCACCACAGGGTTGGAGACCCAGTACTTC. Translating gives CASSPTTGLETQYF.

The genes are TRBV7-2 and TRBJ2-7; TRBD2 aligns across 7 bases. Per the germline V gene, CDR1 is SGHTA and CDR2 is FQGNSA. The V gene end was trimmed by 0 bases and the J gene end by 6 bases; junction bases not matched to a gene: 5. The CDR3 has 14 amino acids. CDR3 protein: CASSLAGGVREQYF. DNA of the CDR3: TGTGCCAGCAGCTTAGCGGGGGGGGTCCGCGAGCAGTACTTC.

The V call is TRBV2, the J call TRBJ1-3, with D maybe TRBD1 (6 bases). CDR3 length: 14 amino acids. Germline assignment: CDR1 SNHLY and CDR2 FYNNEI. Trimming cost V 3 bases and J 1 base, with 7 bases left between them. In DNA form, the CDR3 reads TGTGCCAGCAGTGACAGGGGTTCTGGAAACACCATATATTTT. Its translation: CASSDRGSGNTIYF.

This sequence joins TRBV5-1 and TRBJ2-3; the D call may be TRBD1 or TRBD2 (6 bases each). Trimming removed 2 bases from V and 1 base from J, with 11 bases in between. CDR3 length equals 15 residues. CDR1 is SGHRS and CDR2 is YFSETQ in the germline V gene. This CDR3 reads CASSLGGRGTDTQYF. In DNA form, the CDR3 reads TGCGCCAGCAGCTTAGGGGGGCGCGGCACAGATACGCAGTATTTT.

This chain uses TRBV7-9 with TRBJ2-2; 12 nucleotides align to TRBD1. This CDR3 has 15 residues. Germline V gene data show CDR1 as SEHNR and CDR2 as FQNEAQ (reference sequence). Trimming took 5 bases from V and 6 from J; bases not matched to a gene: 4. This CDR3 is CASSRGQGAAGELFF. In nucleotides, the CDR3 is TGTGCCAGCAGCCGGGGACAGGGGGCAGCCGGGGAGCTGTTTTTT.